This is a list of T cell receptor beta chains from one sample in a study of CD8 T cells in ankylosing spondylitis. TCRdb re-called the 5' RACE reads through MiXCR, storing one row per CDR3 protein. The sample has approximately 520,000 distinct CDR3 sequences, about 5.4% seen once; the top ten hold roughly 3.5%. The sample comprised blood, either unsorted or a sorted T cell fraction (not recorded which). The origin of the receptors is a male donor with ankylosing spondylitis. Both conserved end residues are part of each CDR3. A D gene is named only where the DNA matches it firmly. Clone size is not always given. Where it is, it says once, few, many or a class for expanded clones.

clone size	J gene	V gene	D gene	CDR3 DNA	CDR3 protein
many	TRBJ2-5	TRBV4-1	.	TGCGCCAGCAGCCAAGATCTTGCCCGGCCTCAAGAGACCCAGTACTTC	CASSQDLARPQETQYF
many	TRBJ2-3	TRBV20-1	.	TGCAGTGCTAGAGATCCCAGGGGGGTCACAGATACGCAGTATTTT	CSARDPRGVTDTQYF
many	TRBJ1-5	TRBV3-1	.	TGTGCCAGCAGCCAAGATTTGGATCAGCCCCAGCATTTT	CASSQDLDQPQHF
few	TRBJ2-7	TRBV27	.	TGTGCCAGCAGTTCGCCGGGGGGCCTCCAGTACTTC	CASSSPGGLQYF
many	TRBJ2-3	TRBV6-1	.	TGTGCCAGCAGTCCACTTAGGGCCATTTTGGTCACAGATACGCAGTATTTT	CASSPLRAILVTDTQYF
few	TRBJ1-1	TRBV7-8	TRBD1	TGTGCCAGCAGCTTATCAGGGGGGGGATACACTGAAGCTTTCTTT	CASSLSGGGYTEAFF
many	TRBJ2-3	TRBV11-2	.	TGTGCCAGCAGCTTAGAGCGACAGACGCTCACAGATACGCAGTATTTT	CASSLERQTLTDTQYF
few	TRBJ1-5	TRBV16	.	TGTGCCAGCAGCCAATCGGGGTATCAGCCCCAGCATTTT	CASSQSGYQPQHF
many	TRBJ1-3	TRBV20-1	.	TGCAGTGGTGGGCCTCCGGACGGAAACACCATATATTTT	CSGGPPDGNTIYF
.	TRBJ2-3	TRBV10-1	.	TGCGCCAGCAGTGATCTCATGGGCACAGATACGCAGTATTTT	CASSDLMGTDTQYF
many	TRBJ2-3	TRBV20-1	.	TGCAGTGCTAGAGTTGAGTTCACAGATACGCAGTATTTT	CSARVEFTDTQYF
many	TRBJ2-2	TRBV6-5	TRBD2	TGTGCCAGCAGTTACCCGACTAGCGGGAGCGCCGGGGAGCTGTTTTTT	CASSYPTSGSAGELFF
many	TRBJ2-1	TRBV24-1	TRBD2	TGTGCCACCAGTGATCGGGCCGTAGCGGGAGTCGTGGATGAGCAGTTCTTC	CATSDRAVAGVVDEQFF
many	TRBJ1-6	TRBV12-3/TRBV12-4	.	TGTGCCAGCAGGGCCGGGTCGGGAGGGAATTCACCCCTCCACTTT	CASRAGSGGNSPLHF
many	TRBJ2-7	TRBV6-5	.	TGTGCCAGCAGTTACTCGAGACTTTCCTACGAGCAGTACTTC	CASSYSRLSYEQYF
many	TRBJ1-4	TRBV11-2	TRBD1	TGTGCCAGCAGTTTTACCGCCGGGACAGGGGCTGAAAAACTGTTTTTT	CASSFTAGTGAEKLFF
few	TRBJ2-5	TRBV20-1	.	TGCAGTGTCCCCAAGACTAGAGGGTCAGGAGAGACCCAGTACTTC	CSVPKTRGSGETQYF
many	TRBJ2-1	TRBV7-2	TRBD2	TGTGCCAGCAGCGTTACTAGCGGGGGAGTAAATGAGCAGTTCTTC	CASSVTSGGVNEQFF
many	TRBJ1-1	TRBV12-3/TRBV12-4	.	TGTGCCAGCAATTTCAGGGACCGATTCCTGAACACTGAAGCTTTCTTT	CASNFRDRFLNTEAFF
many	TRBJ2-2	TRBV2	.	TGTGCCAGCAGTGAAGATTTCAGGGACACCGGGGAGCTGTTTTTT	CASSEDFRDTGELFF
many	TRBJ2-2	TRBV29-1	.	TGCAGCGTTGTCTGGGGGACCACCGGGGAGCTGTTTTTT	CSVVWGTTGELFF
few	TRBJ2-1	TRBV7-9	TRBD1	TGTGCCAGCAGCACCGCTTCCGGGACAGGGAACTTC	CASSTASGTGNF
many	TRBJ1-1	TRBV5-1	TRBD1	TGCGCCAGCAGACAAACAGGGGGCGAGAACACTGAAGCTTTCTTT	CASRQTGGENTEAFF
many	TRBJ2-1	TRBV28	TRBD2	TGTGCCAGCAGAATAGCGGGGGGGAGCTCCTACAATGAGCAGTTCTTC	CASRIAGGSSYNEQFF
.	TRBJ1-2	TRBV3-1	TRBD1	TGTGCCAGCAGCCAACTCGACAGGGCCGGAAGCTATGGCTACACCTTC	CASSQLDRAGSYGYTF
few	TRBJ1-1	TRBV11-3	TRBD1	TGTGCCAGCAGCGCGGGGGCCGGGACAGGGAGGACTGAAGCTTTCTTT	CASSAGAGTGRTEAFF
many	TRBJ2-7	TRBV5-5	.	TGTGCCAGCAGCTTGAGAGGGATGACCTACGAGCAGTACTTC	CASSLRGMTYEQYF
many	TRBJ1-1	TRBV5-1	.	TGCGCCAGCAGCTTGGCAACCAGGATAACTGAAGCTTTCTTT	CASSLATRITEAFF
few	TRBJ2-1	TRBV6-2/TRBV6-3	.	TGTGCCAGCAGCCTACTTTTAGTTGGCTCCTACAATGAGCAGTTCTTC	CASSLLLVGSYNEQFF
many	TRBJ1-6	TRBV6-2/TRBV6-3	.	TGTGCCAGCAGGGCCATCGTTAATTCACCCCTCCACTTT	CASRAIVNSPLHF
many	TRBJ1-5	TRBV5-1	.	TGCGCCAGCAGCTTGGACGGGTTCGGCAATCAGCCCCAGCATTTT	CASSLDGFGNQPQHF
many	TRBJ1-1	TRBV6-5	TRBD1	TGTGCCAGCAGTTACCCTTCCGGCAGGGGGGTAGGCACTGAAGCTTTCTTT	CASSYPSGRGVGTEAFF
.	TRBJ1-1	TRBV7-9	.	TGTGCCAGCAGCTTCGGGGCCAGCACTGAAGCTTTCTTT	CASSFGASTEAFF
many	TRBJ2-1	TRBV5-1	.	TGCGCCAGCAGCTTGGTCTCCAGGTCCTACAATGAGCAGTTCTTC	CASSLVSRSYNEQFF
many	TRBJ2-1	TRBV7-9	.	TGTGCCAGCAGCTCTCATGGGGGGCTTTTATACAATGAGCAGTTCTTC	CASSSHGGLLYNEQFF
few	TRBJ2-4	TRBV29-1	TRBD1	TGCAGCGTCTTCCTTGGACAGGGCGCCAAAAACATTCAGTACTTC	CSVFLGQGAKNIQYF
many	TRBJ2-4	TRBV20-1	.	TGCAGTGGTAACATACAGGGATTTAACATTCAGTACTTC	CSGNIQGFNIQYF